This paragraph reports one T cell receptor beta chain. Per the authors' pipeline: Reference gene primer amplification yielded estimated nucleated cell counts. Generated by immunoSEQ multiplex PCR, the TCRdb table keeps only in-frame clones and is missing some. V and J calls and clone size are copied from that table; D and trimming were computed from the DNA. The top ten hold approximately 5% of the sample, which has 200,000 or so clones, about 83% seen once. V gave up 2 bases and J gave up 7 bases, with 18 bases separating them. The CDR3 loop spans 17 amino acids. Germline values: CDR1 LGHNA, CDR2 YNFKEQ. The record originates from a study of blood T cell repertoires in COVID-19. Study overall: Donors in the United States, Italy and Spain gave samples during acute or convalescent COVID-19. Nucleic acid was either cDNA or gDNA, and it came from T cells, B-cell-depleted T cells, or PBMCs.

Participants in the exposed group had met a COVID-19 case in the 2 weeks before joining the study. This TCR was sampled from a woman aged 50 to 60 who had been exposed to COVID-19. Sequences were obtained from PBMCs or T cells enriched from blood (not recorded which). This rearrangement joins TRBV4-2 to TRBJ1-6, with TRBD1 as a possible D gene (6 bases). Here the CDR3 reads CASSQPTTGLKNSPLHF. In nucleotides, the CDR3 is TGTGCCAGCAGCCAACCTACTACAGGGTTGAAAAATTCACCCCTCCACTTT.